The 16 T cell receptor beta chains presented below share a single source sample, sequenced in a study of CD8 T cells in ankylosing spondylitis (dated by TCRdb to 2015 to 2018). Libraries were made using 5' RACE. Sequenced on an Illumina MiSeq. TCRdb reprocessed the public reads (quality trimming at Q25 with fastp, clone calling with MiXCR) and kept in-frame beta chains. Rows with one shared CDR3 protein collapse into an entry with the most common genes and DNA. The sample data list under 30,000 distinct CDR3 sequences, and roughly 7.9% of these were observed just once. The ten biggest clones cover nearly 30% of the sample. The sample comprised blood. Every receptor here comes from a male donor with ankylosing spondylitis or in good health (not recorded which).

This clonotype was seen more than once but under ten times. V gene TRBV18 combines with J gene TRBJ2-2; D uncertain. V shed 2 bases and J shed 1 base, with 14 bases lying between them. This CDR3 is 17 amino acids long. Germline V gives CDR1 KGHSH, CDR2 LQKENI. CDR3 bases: TGTGCCAGCTCACCATTTTACAGCCCACAGAACACCGGGGAGCTGTTTTTT. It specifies CASSPFYSPQNTGELFF. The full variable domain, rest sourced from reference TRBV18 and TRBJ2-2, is NAGVMQNPRHLVRRRGQEARLRCSPMKGHSHVYWYRQLPEEGLKFMVYLQKENIIDESGMPKERFSAEFPKEGPSILRIQQVVRGDSAAYFCASSPFYSPQNTGELFFGEGSRLTVL.

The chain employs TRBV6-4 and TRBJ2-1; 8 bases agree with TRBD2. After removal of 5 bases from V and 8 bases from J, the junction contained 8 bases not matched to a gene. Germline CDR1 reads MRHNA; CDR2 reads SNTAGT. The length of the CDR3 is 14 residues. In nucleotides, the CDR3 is TGTGCCAGCAGTCTAAGCGGGGGCCGGGATGAGCAGTTCTTC. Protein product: CASSLSGGRDEQFF.

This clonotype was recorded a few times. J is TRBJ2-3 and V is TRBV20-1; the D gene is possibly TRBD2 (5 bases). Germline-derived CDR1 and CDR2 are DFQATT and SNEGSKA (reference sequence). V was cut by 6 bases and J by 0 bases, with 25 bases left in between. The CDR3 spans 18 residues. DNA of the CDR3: TGCAGTGCAGGTGGGCCAGCGGAGCTTGAGGCTAGCACAGATACGCAGTATTTT. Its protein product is CSAGGPAELEASTDTQYF.

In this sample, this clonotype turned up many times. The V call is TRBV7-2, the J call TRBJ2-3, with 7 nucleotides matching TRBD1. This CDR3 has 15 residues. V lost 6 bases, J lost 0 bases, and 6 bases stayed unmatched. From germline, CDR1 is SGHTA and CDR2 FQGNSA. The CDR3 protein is CASRETGYSTDTQYF. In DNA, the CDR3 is TGTGCCAGCAGAGAGACAGGGTACAGCACAGATACGCAGTATTTT. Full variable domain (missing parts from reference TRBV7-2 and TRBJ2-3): GAGVSQSPSNKVTEKGKDVELRCDPISGHTALYWYRQSLGQGLEFLIYFQGNSAPDKSGLPSDRFSAERTGGSVSTLTIQRTQQEDSAVYLCASRETGYSTDTQYFGPGTRLTVL.

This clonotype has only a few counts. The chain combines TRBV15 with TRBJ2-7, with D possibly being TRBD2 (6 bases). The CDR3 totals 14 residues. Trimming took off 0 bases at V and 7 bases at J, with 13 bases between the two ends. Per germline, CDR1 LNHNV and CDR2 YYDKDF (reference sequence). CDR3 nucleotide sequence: TGTGCCACCAGCAGAGATCCTCGGGCGGGAGAGCAGTACTTC. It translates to CATSRDPRAGEQYF. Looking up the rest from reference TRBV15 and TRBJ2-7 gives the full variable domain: DAMVIQNPRYQVTQFGKPVTLSCSQTLNHNVMYWYQQKSSQAPKLLFHYYDKDFNNEADTPDNFQSRRPNTSFCFLDIRSPGLGDTAMYLCATSRDPRAGEQYFGPGTRLTVT.

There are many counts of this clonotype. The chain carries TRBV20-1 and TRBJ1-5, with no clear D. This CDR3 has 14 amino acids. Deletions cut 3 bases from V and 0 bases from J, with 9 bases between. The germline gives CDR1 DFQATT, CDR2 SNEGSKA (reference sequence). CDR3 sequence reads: CSARGAYSNQPQHF. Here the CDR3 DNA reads TGCAGTGCTAGGGGCGCATATAGCAATCAGCCCCAGCATTTT.

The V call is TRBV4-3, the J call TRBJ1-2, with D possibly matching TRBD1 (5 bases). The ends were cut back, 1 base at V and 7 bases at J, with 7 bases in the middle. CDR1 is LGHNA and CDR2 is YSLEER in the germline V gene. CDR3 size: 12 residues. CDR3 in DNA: TGCGCCAGCAGCCAAGCTGGGACTGGCTACACCTTC. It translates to CASSQAGTGYTF.

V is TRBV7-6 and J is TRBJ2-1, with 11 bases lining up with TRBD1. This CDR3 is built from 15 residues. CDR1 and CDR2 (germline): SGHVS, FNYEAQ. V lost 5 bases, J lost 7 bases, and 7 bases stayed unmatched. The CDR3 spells CASSLGQGAGNEQFF. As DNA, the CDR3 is TGTGCCAGCAGCCTTGGACAGGGGGCCGGGAATGAGCAGTTCTTC.

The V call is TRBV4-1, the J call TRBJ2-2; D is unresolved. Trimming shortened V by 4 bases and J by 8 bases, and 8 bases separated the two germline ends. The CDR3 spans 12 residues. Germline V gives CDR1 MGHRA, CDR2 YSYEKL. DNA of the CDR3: TGCGCCAGCAGCCTTAGTGGGGGGGAGCTGTTTTTT. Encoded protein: CASSLSGGELFF.

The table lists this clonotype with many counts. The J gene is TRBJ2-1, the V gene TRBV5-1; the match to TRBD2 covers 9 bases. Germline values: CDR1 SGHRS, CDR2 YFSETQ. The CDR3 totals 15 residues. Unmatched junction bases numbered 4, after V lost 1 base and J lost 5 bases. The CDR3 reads CASSLKLAGHNEQFF. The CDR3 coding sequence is TGCGCCAGCAGCTTGAAACTAGCGGGCCACAATGAGCAGTTCTTC.

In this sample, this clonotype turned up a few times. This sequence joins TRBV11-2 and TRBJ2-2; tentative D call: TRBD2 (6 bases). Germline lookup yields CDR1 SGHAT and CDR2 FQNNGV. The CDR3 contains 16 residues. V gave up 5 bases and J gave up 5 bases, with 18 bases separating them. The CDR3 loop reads CASSPQYYRETGELFF. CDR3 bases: TGTGCCAGCAGCCCCCAGTACTATCGGGAGACCGGGGAGCTGTTTTTT.

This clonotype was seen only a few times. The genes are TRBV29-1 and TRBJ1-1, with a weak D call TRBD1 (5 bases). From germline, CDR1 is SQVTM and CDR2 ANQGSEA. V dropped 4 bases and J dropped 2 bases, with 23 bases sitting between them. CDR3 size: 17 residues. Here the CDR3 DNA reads TGCAGCGTTGTTGAGGCCCCGGGGCTATTCCGCAACACTGAAGCTTTCTTT. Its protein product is CSVVEAPGLFRNTEAFF.

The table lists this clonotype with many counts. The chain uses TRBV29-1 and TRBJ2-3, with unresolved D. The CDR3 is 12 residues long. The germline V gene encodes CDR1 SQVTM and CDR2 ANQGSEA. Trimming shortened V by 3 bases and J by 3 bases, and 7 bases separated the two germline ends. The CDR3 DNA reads TGCAGCGTTGATGGGGTGACAGATACGCAGTATTTT. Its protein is CSVDGVTDTQYF.

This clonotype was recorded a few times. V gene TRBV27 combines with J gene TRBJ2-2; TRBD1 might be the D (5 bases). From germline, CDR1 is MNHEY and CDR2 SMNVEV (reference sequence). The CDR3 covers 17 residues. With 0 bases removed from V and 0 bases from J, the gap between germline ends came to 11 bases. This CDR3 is CASSLSLTATNTGELFF. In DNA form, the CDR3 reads TGTGCCAGCAGTTTATCGTTGACAGCCACGAACACCGGGGAGCTGTTTTTT.

CDR3 region: CASSPAGGYTGELFF. The CDR3 nucleotides read TGTGCCAGCAGCCCTGCGGGGGGGTACACCGGGGAGCTGTTTTTT. The chain uses TRBV4-2 and TRBJ2-2; 9 bases are shared with TRBD2. The CDR3 spans 15 residues. V lost 4 bases and J lost 3; bases outside the gene matches: 3. Germline-derived CDR1 and CDR2 are LGHNA and YNFKEQ.

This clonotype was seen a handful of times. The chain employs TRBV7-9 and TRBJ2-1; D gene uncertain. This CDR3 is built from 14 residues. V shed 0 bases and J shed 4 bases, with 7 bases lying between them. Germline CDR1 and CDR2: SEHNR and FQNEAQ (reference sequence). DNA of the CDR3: TGTGCCAGCAGCTTAGCAAACGGATACAATGAGCAGTTCTTC. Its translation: CASSLANGYNEQFF. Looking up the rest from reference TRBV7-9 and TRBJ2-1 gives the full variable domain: DTGVSQNPRHKITKRGQNVTFRCDPISEHNRLYWYRQTLGQGPEFLTYFQNEAQLEKSRLLSDRFSAERPKGSFSTLEIQRTEQGDSAMYLCASSLANGYNEQFFGPGTRLTVL.